This TCR beta chain was captured by sequencing in a study of CD8 T cells in ankylosing spondylitis. Findings and caveats of the study: Certain motif variants had earlier been reported in reactive arthritis synovial fluid and blood. Within peripheral blood, clones linked to disease were CD8+ and relatively rare. The authors reported significant enrichment of disease-linked clones in matched ankylosing spondylitis synovial fluid. A motif in TCR beta, a set of roughly eight highly homologous variants, appeared characteristic of ankylosing spondylitis blood.

Quantitative 5'-RACE was performed with molecular barcodes, and it yielded the TCR beta libraries. TCRdb re-called the 5' RACE reads through MiXCR, storing one row per CDR3 protein. The sample records approximately 140,000 distinct CDR3 sequences, approximately 17% being singletons. To note about this clonotype: Its target is unknown.

The CDR3 contains 15 residues. Germline lookup yields CDR1 MNHEY and CDR2 SMNVEV (reference sequence). The V and J ends lost 5 bases and 4 bases, in that order; junction bases with no gene match: 9. Sequencing was performed on blood, either unsorted or a sorted T cell fraction (not recorded which). The receptor was isolated from a male donor with ankylosing spondylitis. The V and J genes are TRBV27 and TRBJ2-3; TRBD2 aligns across 7 bases. CDR3 nucleotide sequence: TGTGCCAGCAGTGCGGAACTAGCGTGGCCAGATACGCAGTATTTT. It specifies CASSAELAWPDTQYF.